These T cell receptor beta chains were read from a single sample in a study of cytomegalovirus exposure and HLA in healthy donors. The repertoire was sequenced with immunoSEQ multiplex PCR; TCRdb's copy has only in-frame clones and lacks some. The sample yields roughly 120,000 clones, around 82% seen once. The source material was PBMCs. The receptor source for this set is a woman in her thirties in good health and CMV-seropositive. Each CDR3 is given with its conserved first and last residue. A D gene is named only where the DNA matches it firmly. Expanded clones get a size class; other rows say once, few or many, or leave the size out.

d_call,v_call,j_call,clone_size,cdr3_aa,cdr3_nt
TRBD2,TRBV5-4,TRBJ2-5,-,CASSPAGGPGTQYF,TGTGCCAGCAGCCCAGCGGGAGGGCCGGGTACCCAGTACTTC
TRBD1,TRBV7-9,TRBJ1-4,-,CASSSDRGGLATNEKLFF,TGTGCCAGCAGCTCGGACAGGGGGGGCCTGGCAACTAATGAAAAACTGTTTTTT
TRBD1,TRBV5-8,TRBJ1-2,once,CASSARDRVDGYTF,TGTGCCAGCAGCGCCCGTGACAGGGTAGACGGCTACACCTTC
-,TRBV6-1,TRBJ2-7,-,CASSKRIGEQYF,TGTGCCAGCAGTAAGAGGATTGGAGAGCAGTACTTC
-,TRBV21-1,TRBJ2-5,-,CASRGQQETQYF,TGTGCCAGCAGGGGACAGCAAGAGACCCAGTACTTC
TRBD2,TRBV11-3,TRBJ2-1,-,CASSLGLAGQSSYNEQFF,TGTGCCAGCAGCTTGGGGCTAGCGGGACAAAGCTCCTACAATGAGCAGTTCTTC
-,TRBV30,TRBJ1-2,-,CAWSEAGPIGYTF,TGTGCCTGGAGTGAGGCAGGGCCGATTGGCTACACCTTC
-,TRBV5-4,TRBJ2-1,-,CASSLGQGTGNEQFF,TGTGCCAGCAGCCTAGGGCAAGGGACTGGCAATGAGCAGTTCTTC
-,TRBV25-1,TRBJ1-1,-,CASSEVFSSTEAFF,TGTGCCAGCAGTGAAGTTTTTAGTAGCACTGAAGCTTTCTTT
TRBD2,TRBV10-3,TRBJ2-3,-,CAISEGLAGGAESTDTQYF,TGTGCCATCAGTGAAGGACTAGCGGGAGGTGCTGAGTCCACTGATACGCAGTATTTT
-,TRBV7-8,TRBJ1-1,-,CASLRARVGNTEAFF,TGTGCCAGCTTACGGGCGAGGGTGGGAAACACTGAAGCTTTCTTT
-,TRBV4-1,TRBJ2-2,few,CASARDLFVALSNTGELFF,TGCGCCAGCGCTCGGGATCTTTTCGTAGCGCTATCGAACACCGGGGAGCTGTTTTTT
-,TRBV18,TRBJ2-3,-,CASSPGGTVRLTDTQYF,TGTGCCAGCTCACCAGGGGGGACAGTCAGACTCACAGATACGCAGTATTTT
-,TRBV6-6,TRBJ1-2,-,CASRPFQGYYGYTF,TGTGCCAGCAGACCGTTCCAGGGGTACTATGGCTACACCTTC
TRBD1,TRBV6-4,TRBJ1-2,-,CASRPGQANYGYTF,TGTGCCAGCAGACCCGGACAGGCGAACTATGGCTACACCTTC
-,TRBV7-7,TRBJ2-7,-,CASSPRGGYEQYF,TGTGCTAGCAGCCCCCGGGGTGGCTACGAGCAGTACTTC
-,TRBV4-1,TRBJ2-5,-,CASSQRRRGLQETQYF,TGCGCCAGCAGCCAGAGAAGGCGGGGGCTCCAAGAGACCCAGTACTTC
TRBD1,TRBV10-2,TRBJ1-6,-,CASSEQGANSPLHF,TGCGCCAGCAGTGAACAGGGGGCTAATTCACCCCTCCACTTT
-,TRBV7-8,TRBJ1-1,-,CASSLANSQVPSAEAFF,TGTGCCAGCAGCTTAGCAAATTCTCAGGTCCCTAGCGCTGAAGCTTTCTTT
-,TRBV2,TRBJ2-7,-,CFSREDGAYEQYF,TGTTTTAGCAGGGAGGACGGGGCATACGAGCAGTACTTC
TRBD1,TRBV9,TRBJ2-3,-,CASSVEGARDTQYF,TGTGCCAGCAGCGTAGAGGGGGCCAGAGATACGCAGTATTTT
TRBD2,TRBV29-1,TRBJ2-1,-,CSVGAGNKNNEQFF,TGCAGCGTCGGAGCGGGAAACAAGAACAATGAGCAGTTCTTC
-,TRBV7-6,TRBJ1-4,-,CASSLEEGLLFQKLFF,TGTGCCAGCAGCTTAGAGGAGGGACTTCTCTTCCAAAAACTGTTTTTT
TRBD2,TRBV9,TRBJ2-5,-,CASGAGEETQYF,TGTGCCAGCGGAGCGGGAGAGGAGACCCAGTACTTC
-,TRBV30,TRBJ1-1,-,CAWSVQGAWEAFF,TGTGCCTGGAGTGTACAGGGAGCATGGGAAGCTTTCTTT
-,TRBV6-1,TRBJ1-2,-,CASSGGPYGYTF,TGTGCCAGCAGTGGCGGGCCCTATGGCTACACCTTC
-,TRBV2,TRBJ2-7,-,CVSSEEGAYEQYF,TGTGTCAGCAGTGAGGAGGGGGCATACGAGCAGTACTTC
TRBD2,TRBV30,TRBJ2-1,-,CAWSEERTSGYNEQFF,TGTGCCTGGAGTGAGGAACGGACTAGCGGTTACAATGAGCAGTTCTTC
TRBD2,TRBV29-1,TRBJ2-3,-,CSAKTSGRDTQYF,TGCAGCGCCAAGACTAGCGGGAGGGATACGCAGTATTTT
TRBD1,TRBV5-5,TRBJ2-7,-,CASSFADRGGYEQYF,TGTGCCAGCAGCTTCGCGGACAGGGGAGGGTACGAGCAGTACTTC
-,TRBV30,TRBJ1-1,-,CAWSVSGRGTEAFF,TGTGCCTGGAGTGTAAGTGGCAGGGGCACTGAAGCTTTCTTT
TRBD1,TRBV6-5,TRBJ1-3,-,CASRRGTEGGNTIYF,TGTGCCAGCAGGAGAGGGACAGAAGGAGGAAACACCATATATTTT
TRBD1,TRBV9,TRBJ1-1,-,CASSGSGTGTDTEAFF,TGTGCCAGCAGCGGCTCCGGGACAGGGACGGACACTGAAGCTTTCTTT
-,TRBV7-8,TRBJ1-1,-,CASSLESTQNTEAFF,TGTGCCAGCAGCTTAGAAAGCACCCAGAACACTGAAGCTTTCTTT
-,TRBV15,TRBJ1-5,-,CATSRDPLNQPQHF,TGTGCCACCAGCAGAGATCCCCTTAATCAGCCCCAGCATTTT
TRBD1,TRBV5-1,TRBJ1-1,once,CASSLDRGRTEAFF,TGCGCCAGCAGCCTTGACAGGGGGCGGACTGAAGCTTTCTTT
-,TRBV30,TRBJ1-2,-,CAWGKGQNVNYGYTF,TGTGCCTGGGGCAAAGGACAGAACGTTAACTATGGCTACACCTTC
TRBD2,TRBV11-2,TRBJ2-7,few,CASSLYTSGFFYEQYF,TGTGCCAGCAGCTTATATACTAGCGGGTTTTTCTACGAGCAGTACTTC
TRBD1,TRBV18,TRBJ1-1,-,CASSPPNRGLLDTEAFF,TGTGCCAGCTCACCACCGAACAGGGGGCTCCTGGACACTGAAGCTTTCTTT
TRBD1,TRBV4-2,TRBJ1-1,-,CASSQQGTDTEAFF,TGTGCCAGCAGCCAACAAGGGACAGACACTGAAGCTTTCTTT
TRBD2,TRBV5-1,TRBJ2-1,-,CASRSGTSGSNNEQFF,TGCGCCAGCAGGTCCGGGACTAGCGGGTCAAACAATGAGCAGTTCTTC
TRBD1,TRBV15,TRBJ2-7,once,CATNMGQGYEQYF,TGTGCCACCAACATGGGACAGGGCTACGAGCAGTACTTC
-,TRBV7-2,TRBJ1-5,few,CASSLVGGDQPQHF,TGTGCCAGCAGCTTAGTTGGGGGGGATCAGCCCCAGCATTTT
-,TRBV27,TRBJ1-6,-,CASSFSSYNSPLHF,TGTGCCAGCAGTTTCAGCTCCTATAATTCACCCCTCCACTTT
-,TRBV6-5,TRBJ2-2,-,CASSLRENTGELFF,TGTGCCAGCAGCCTGCGGGAGAACACCGGGGAGCTGTTTTTT
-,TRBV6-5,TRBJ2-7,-,CASRRTAQIYEQYF,TGTGCCAGCAGGCGGACAGCACAAATCTACGAGCAGTACTTC
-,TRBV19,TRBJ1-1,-,CASRATLLDTEAFF,TGTGCCAGTAGGGCAACCCTTCTAGACACTGAAGCTTTCTTT
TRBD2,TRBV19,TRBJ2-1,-,CASRVLRGVYNEQFF,TGTGCCAGTAGGGTCCTACGGGGGGTTTACAATGAGCAGTTCTTC